A selection of T cell receptor beta chains follows, all from one sample in a study of tumor-infiltrating lymphocytes in primary liver carcinoma. From the multiplex PCR reads, TCRdb called clonotypes with MiXCR, one entry per CDR3 protein. This table holds approximately 54,000 distinct CDR3 sequences, 60% to 75% found once. Material for sequencing was liver tumor tissue from sampling region 2. Receptors originate from a man between 35 and 55 years old with primary liver carcinoma and hepatitis B virus infection. Each CDR3 is given with its conserved first and last residue. The order of the fields is D gene, clone size, J gene, V gene, CDR3 DNA, CDR3 protein. The D gene is left open where the match is weak. For some rows the clone size is stated as once, few or many, or as a class when expanded; others skip it.

.	.	TRBJ2-7	TRBV11-2	TGTGCCAGCAGCTTAGGTTCCGAGCAGTACTTC	CASSLGSEQYF
.	few	TRBJ2-7	TRBV7-8	TGTGCCTGCAGCTATGACAGCTCCTACGAGCAGTACTTC	CACSYDSSYEQYF
.	.	TRBJ2-5	TRBV29-1	TGCAGCGGGATAGGGGACGGGGAGAACCAGTACTTC	CSGIGDGENQYF
TRBD1	.	TRBJ1-5	TRBV4-1	TGCGCCAGCAACCAAGTTAGGGGGCAGCCCCAGCGTTTT	CASNQVRGQPQRF
.	.	TRBJ1-2	TRBV6-5	TGTGCCAGCAGCCCCCACGCCCGGGACTGTAACTATGGCTACACCTTC	CASSPHARDCNYGYTF
TRBD2	.	TRBJ2-1	TRBV11-1	TGTGCCAGCTGCCTGGGACTAGCCGGAGATGTTGACAATGAGCAGTTCTTC	CASCLGLAGDVDNEQFF
.	.	TRBJ2-5	TRBV10-2	TGCGCCAGCAAACTAGGGGAGACCCAGTACTTC	CASKLGETQYF
TRBD1	.	TRBJ2-6	TRBV6-5	TGTGCCAGCAATCTTTGGACAGGGATGAAAGCTGTGACCAACGTCCTGACTTTC	CASNLWTGMKAVTNVLTF
.	large	TRBJ2-1	TRBV11-2	TGTGCCAGCAGCTTAGTAGGGAATGAGCAGTTCTTC	CASSLVGNEQFF
.	.	TRBJ2-7	TRBV6-5	TGTGCCAGTAACCGTGACTGGGGCTACGAGCAGTACTTC	CASNRDWGYEQYF
.	.	TRBJ2-1	TRBV7-9	TGTGCCAGCAGCTTACAATTGGTTGACGAAAACTACAATGAGCAGTTCTTC	CASSLQLVDENYNEQFF
.	few	TRBJ2-2	TRBV5-8	TGTGCCAGCAGCCTGCGGAGGGGATCCGGGGAGCTGGTTTTT	CASSLRRGSGELVF
TRBD1	.	TRBJ2-1	TRBV19	TGTGCCAGTAGACCCTCCTTCGACAGGGGGGAGCAGTTCTTC	CASRPSFDRGEQFF
TRBD2	.	TRBJ2-2	TRBV6-5	TGTGTCAGCAGTTCCTTGAGCGGGAGGACTAGCGGGGAACTGTTTTTT	CVSSSLSGRTSGELFF
.	many	TRBJ2-2	TRBV6-2/TRBV6-3	TGTGCCAGCAGTTACTCGAGTAGCATCGGGGAGCTGTTTTTT	CASSYSSSIGELFF
.	few	TRBJ2-7	TRBV28	TGTGCCACCCTCATGACGGGGGCCCCAGATGATTCCTACGAGCAGTACTTC	CATLMTGAPDDSYEQYF
.	.	TRBJ2-5	TRBV18	TGTGCCAGCTCACCAGGGGACGGGGAAGAGACCCAGTACTTC	CASSPGDGEETQYF
TRBD2	.	TRBJ2-3	TRBV11-2	TGTGCTAGCAGCTTAGAGGGACTAGCGTTGACAGGTACGCAGTACTTT	CASSLEGLALTGTQYF
.	.	TRBJ2-5	TRBV11-2	TGTGTCAGCAGCTTAGATTTCCTGGAGATCCAGTACTTC	CVSSLDFLEIQYF
.	.	TRBJ1-6	TRBV6-5	TGTGCCAACCAGGATGGGGTAATAGATAATTCACCCCTCCACTTT	CANQDGVIDNSPLHF
.	many	TRBJ1-1	TRBV7-3	TGTGCCAGCAGCTGGGGGGCCTCTGGGACTGAAGCTTTCTTT	CASSWGASGTEAFF
TRBD2	.	TRBJ2-3	TRBV7-9	TGTGCCAGCAGCTTCCGGGAGGGGTACACAGATACGTGGTATTTT	CASSFREGYTDTWYF
.	.	TRBJ2-1	TRBV24-1	TGTGCCACCAGTGTCGGGTTGAACAATGAGCAGTTCTTC	CATSVGLNNEQFF
TRBD2	.	TRBJ2-7	TRBV11-2	TGTGACAGCATCCAACATTCGGGAGGGGGCTACGAGCAGTACTTC	CDSIQHSGGGYEQYF
TRBD2	.	TRBJ2-3	TRBV18	TGTGCCAGCTCACCAATTCGGGGCGGGAGTGAAACAGATACGCAGTATTTT	CASSPIRGGSETDTQYF
.	.	TRBJ1-2	TRBV11-2	TGTGCCAGCAGAGAGTGGGACACGACCTATGGCTACGCCTTC	CASREWDTTYGYAF
TRBD2	.	TRBJ2-1	TRBV4-1	TGCGTCAGCAGCCAACGACTAGCGGGTGGTGACAATGAGCAGTTCTTC	CVSSQRLAGGDNEQFF
.	.	TRBJ2-7	TRBV10-3	TGTGCCATCAGTGGAGGGGAGCAACCGCCTTACGAGCAGCACTTC	CAISGGEQPPYEQHF
.	.	TRBJ2-1	TRBV1	TGCACCAACAGCCAAGACCCCGACGGGCTCTCATACAATGAGCAGTTCTTC	CTNSQDPDGLSYNEQFF
.	many	TRBJ2-7	TRBV5-4	TGTGCCAGCAGCTTGGGAGGTGAAAGCTCCTACGAGCAGTACTTC	CASSLGGESSYEQYF
.	.	TRBJ2-7	TRBV10-1	TGCGCCAGCAGTGGGGCCGGCCCAGGTTACGAGCGGTACTTC	CASSGAGPGYERYF
.	.	TRBJ1-2	TRBV7-9	TGTGCCAGCAGCTTTGAACAGGATGGCTACATCTTC	CASSFEQDGYIF
.	.	TRBJ2-1	TRBV29-1	TGCTGCGTTGATAGTCTGGGGGAGTCCTACGATGAGCAGTTCTTC	CCVDSLGESYDEQFF
.	.	TRBJ2-3	TRBV29-1	TGCAGCGTTGAAGCTAATTCCGGCATAGATACGCACTATTTT	CSVEANSGIDTHYF
.	.	TRBJ1-5	TRBV6-1	TGTGCCAGCAGCGAAGGGGGGGTCCACAATCAGTCCCAGCATTTT	CASSEGGVHNQSQHF
TRBD1	.	TRBJ1-1	TRBV6-1	TGTGCCAGCAGTGCGCTCCCGGGACAGGGATGGACTTTCTTT	CASSALPGQGWTFF
.	.	TRBJ2-7	TRBV21-1	TGTCCCATCAGCAAAGTGGTCTATGAAGGGACTAGCGGGAGTCCTAACTACGAGCAGTACTTC	CPISKVVYEGTSGSPNYEQYF
.	.	TRBJ1-5	TRBV28	TGTGCCAGTAGTAGTCGGCGAGATCAGCCCCAGCATTTT	CASSSRRDQPQHF
.	.	TRBJ2-1	TRBV12-3/TRBV12-4	TGTGCCAGCAGTTCATGGGGGGCTAGCTCCTACAATGAGCAGCTCTTC	CASSSWGASSYNEQLF
.	.	TRBJ1-1	TRBV5-5	TGTGGCAGCAGCTTGGTCGGGGGAGCGAACACCGAAGCTTTCTTT	CGSSLVGGANTEAFF
TRBD1	many	TRBJ1-1	TRBV28	TGTGCCAGCAGTTTATCCCAAACAGGGGCGGCTTTCTTT	CASSLSQTGAAFF
.	once	TRBJ2-7	TRBV6-1	TGTGCCAGCAGTGAACCTGCGGTGGGCGGGTACAAGCAGTACTTC	CASSEPAVGGYKQYF
.	.	TRBJ1-6	TRBV5-5	TGTGGCAGCAGCTTGGTCGGCGGGCTAGATTCACCCCTCCACTTT	CGSSLVGGLDSPLHF
TRBD2	.	TRBJ2-2	TRBV11-2	TGTGGCAGCAGATTAGTGACGCTAGCGGGAACCGGGGAGCTGTTTTTT	CGSRLVTLAGTGELFF
TRBD2	.	TRBJ2-1	TRBV4-1	TGCGCCAGCAGGAAAATAGCGGGAGGGCCTCGTGATGAGCAGTTCTTC	CASRKIAGGPRDEQFF
.	.	TRBJ2-2	TRBV13	TGTGCCTGCAGCTTCGTCAGTGCTAACACCTGGGAGCTGTTTTTT	CACSFVSANTWELFF
TRBD1	.	TRBJ1-1	TRBV29-1	TGTAGCGTTATCGCGACAGGGGGCGCCGTCACTGAAGCTTTCTTT	CSVIATGGAVTEAFF
TRBD2	.	TRBJ2-1	TRBV4-2	TGTGCCAGCAGCCAAGGACGGGGGGTATACGATGAGCAGTTCTTC	CASSQGRGVYDEQFF
.	.	TRBJ2-1	TRBV2	TGTGTCAGCAGTAGAAGCTCCTACAACGAGCAGTTCTTC	CVSSRSSYNEQFF
TRBD2	once	TRBJ2-1	TRBV6-6	TGTGTCAGCAGTTCTGCGACTAGCGGACACAGTGAGCAGTTCTTC	CVSSSATSGHSEQFF
.	.	TRBJ2-7	TRBV4-1	TGCATCAGCAGCCGCCAGGGGGGGACAGTAACTTACGAGCAGTACTTC	CISSRQGGTVTYEQYF